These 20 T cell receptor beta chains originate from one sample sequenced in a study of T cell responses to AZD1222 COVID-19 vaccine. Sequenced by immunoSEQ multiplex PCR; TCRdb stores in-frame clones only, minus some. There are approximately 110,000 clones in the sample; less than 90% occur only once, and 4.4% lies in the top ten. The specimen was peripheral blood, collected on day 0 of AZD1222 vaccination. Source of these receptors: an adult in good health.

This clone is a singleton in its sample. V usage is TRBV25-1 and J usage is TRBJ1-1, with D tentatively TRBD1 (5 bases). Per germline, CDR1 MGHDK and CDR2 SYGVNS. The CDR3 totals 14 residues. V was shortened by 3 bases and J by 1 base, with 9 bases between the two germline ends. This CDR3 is CASSDRVWNTEAFF. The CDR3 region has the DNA TGTGCCAGCAGTGACAGGGTCTGGAACACTGAAGCTTTCTTT.

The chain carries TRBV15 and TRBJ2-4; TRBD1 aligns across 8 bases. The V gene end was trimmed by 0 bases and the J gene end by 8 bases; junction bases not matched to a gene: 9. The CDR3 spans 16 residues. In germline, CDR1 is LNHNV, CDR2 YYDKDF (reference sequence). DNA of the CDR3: TGTGCCACCAGCAGAGATCGAGACAGGGGCTTCGACATTCAGTACTTC. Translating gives CATSRDRDRGFDIQYF.

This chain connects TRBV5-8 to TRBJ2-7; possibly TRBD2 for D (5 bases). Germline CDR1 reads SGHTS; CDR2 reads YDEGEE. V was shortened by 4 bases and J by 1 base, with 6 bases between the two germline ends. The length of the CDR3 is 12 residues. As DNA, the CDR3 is TGTGCCAGCAGCCCGGGGTCCTACGAGCAGTACTTC. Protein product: CASSPGSYEQYF.

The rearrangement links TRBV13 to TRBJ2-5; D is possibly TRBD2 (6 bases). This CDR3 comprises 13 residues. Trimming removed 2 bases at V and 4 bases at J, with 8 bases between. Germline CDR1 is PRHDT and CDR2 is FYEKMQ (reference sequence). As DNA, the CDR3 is TGTGCCAGCAGCTTACAGGGACTAGAGACCCAGTACTTC. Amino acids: CASSLQGLETQYF.

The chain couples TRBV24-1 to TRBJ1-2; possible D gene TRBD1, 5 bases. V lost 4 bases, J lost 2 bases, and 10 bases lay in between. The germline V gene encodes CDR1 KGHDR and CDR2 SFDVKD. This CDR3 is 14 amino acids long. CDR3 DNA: TGTGCCACCAGTGACAGGGCCTCCAACTATGGCTACACCTTC. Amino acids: CATSDRASNYGYTF.

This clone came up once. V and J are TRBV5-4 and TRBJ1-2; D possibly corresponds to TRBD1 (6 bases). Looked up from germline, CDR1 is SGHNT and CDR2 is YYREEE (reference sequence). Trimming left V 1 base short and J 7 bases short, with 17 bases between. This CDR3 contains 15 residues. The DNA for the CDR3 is TGTGCCAGCAGCTTGACGGGGGCGACAGTTCTTGGCTACACCTTC. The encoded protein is CASSLTGATVLGYTF.

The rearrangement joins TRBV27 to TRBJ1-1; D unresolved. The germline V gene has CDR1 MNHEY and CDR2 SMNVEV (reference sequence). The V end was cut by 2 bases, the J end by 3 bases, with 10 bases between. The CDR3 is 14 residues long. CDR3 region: CASSLQRKDTEAFF. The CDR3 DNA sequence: TGTGCCAGCAGTTTACAGCGGAAGGACACTGAAGCTTTCTTT.

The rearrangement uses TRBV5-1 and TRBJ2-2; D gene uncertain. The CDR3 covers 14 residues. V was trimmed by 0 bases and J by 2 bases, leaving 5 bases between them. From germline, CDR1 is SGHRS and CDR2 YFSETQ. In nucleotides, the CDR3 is TGCGCCAGCAGCTTGGACAGAAACACCGGGGAGCTGTTTTTT. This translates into CASSLDRNTGELFF.

The CDR3 sequence: CASSPIGDRAEEQYF. The CDR3, as DNA: TGTGCCAGCAGCCCCATTGGGGACAGGGCGGAAGAGCAGTACTTC. The gene calls are TRBV7-3 and TRBJ2-7; 9 bases align to TRBD1. CDR3 length: 15 residues. CDR1 is SGHTA and CDR2 is FQGTGA in the germline V gene. The V and J ends lost 5 bases and 7 bases, in that order; junction bases with no gene match: 12.

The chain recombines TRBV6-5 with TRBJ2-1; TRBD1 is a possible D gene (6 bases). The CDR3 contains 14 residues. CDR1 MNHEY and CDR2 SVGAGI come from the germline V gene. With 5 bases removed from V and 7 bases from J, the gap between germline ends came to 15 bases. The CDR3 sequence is CASSQQGEVNEQFF. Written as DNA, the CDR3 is TGTGCCAGCAGTCAACAGGGCGAAGTGAATGAGCAGTTCTTC.

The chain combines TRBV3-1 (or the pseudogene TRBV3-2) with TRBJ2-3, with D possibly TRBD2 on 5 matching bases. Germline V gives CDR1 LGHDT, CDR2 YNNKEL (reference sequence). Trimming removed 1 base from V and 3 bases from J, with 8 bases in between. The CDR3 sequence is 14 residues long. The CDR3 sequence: CASSQASGTDTQYF. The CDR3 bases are TGTGCCAGCAGCCAAGCGAGCGGAACAGATACGCAGTATTTT.

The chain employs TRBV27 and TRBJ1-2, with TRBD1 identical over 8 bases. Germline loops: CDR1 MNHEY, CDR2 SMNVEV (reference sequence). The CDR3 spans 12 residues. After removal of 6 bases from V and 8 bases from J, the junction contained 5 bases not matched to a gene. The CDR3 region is CASRGQGPGYTF. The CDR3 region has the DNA TGTGCCAGCAGAGGACAGGGACCGGGCTACACCTTC.

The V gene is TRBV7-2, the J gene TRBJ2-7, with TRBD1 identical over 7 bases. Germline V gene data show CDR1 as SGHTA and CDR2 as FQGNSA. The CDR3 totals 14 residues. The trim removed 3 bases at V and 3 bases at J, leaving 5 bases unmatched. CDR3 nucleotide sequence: TGTGCCAGCAGCTTCGGCAGGGGGAGCTACGAGCAGTACTTC. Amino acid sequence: CASSFGRGSYEQYF.

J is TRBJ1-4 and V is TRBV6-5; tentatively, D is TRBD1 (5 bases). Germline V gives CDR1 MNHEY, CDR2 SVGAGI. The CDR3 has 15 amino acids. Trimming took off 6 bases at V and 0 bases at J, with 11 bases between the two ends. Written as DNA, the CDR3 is TGTGCCAGCAGCAGGACCAGGGCAACTAATGAAAAACTGTTTTTT. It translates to CASSRTRATNEKLFF.

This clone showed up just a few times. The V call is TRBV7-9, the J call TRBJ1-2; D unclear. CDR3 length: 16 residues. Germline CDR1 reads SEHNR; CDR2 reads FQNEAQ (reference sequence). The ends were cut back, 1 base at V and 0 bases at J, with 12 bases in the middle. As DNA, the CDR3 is TGTGCCAGCAGCTTAGGTCTAGACACCTCTAACTATGGCTACACCTTC. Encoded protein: CASSLGLDTSNYGYTF.

The CDR3, as DNA: TGTGCCAGCAGCCCCCCGCCCCCCGGAAACACCATATATTTT. Its protein is CASSPPPPGNTIYF. The chain uses TRBV7-9 and TRBJ1-3; D is unresolved. Germline V gene data show CDR1 as SEHNR and CDR2 as FQNEAQ (reference sequence). V lost 5 bases, J lost 4 bases, and 12 bases lay in between. The CDR3 spans 14 residues.

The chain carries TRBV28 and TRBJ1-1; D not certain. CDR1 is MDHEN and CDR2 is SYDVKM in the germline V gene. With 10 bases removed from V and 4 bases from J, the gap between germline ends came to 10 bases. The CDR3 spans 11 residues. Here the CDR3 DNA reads TGTGCCATCCGAGCGCCCACTGAAGCTTTCTTT. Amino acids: CAIRAPTEAFF.

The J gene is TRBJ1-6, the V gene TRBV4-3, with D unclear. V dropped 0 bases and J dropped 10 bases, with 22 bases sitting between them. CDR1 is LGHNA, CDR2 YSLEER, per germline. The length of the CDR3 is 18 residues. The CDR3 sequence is CASSQDQVVGSADSPLHF. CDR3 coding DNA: TGCGCCAGCAGCCAAGATCAAGTCGTAGGCAGCGCGGACTCACCCCTCCACTTT.

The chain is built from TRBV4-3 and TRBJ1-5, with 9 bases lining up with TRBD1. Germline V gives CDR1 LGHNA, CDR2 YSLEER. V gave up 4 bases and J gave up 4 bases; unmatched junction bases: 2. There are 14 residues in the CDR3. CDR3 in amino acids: CASSPDRGNQPQHF. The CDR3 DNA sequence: TGCGCCAGCAGCCCCGACAGGGGGAATCAGCCCCAGCATTTT.

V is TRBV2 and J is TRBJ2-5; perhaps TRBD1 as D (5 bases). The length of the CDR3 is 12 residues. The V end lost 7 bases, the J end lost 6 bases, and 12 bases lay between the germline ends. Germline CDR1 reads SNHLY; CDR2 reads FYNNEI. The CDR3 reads CASTEQAQTQYF. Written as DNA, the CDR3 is TGTGCCAGCACCGAACAGGCTCAGACCCAGTACTTC.